The 20 T cell receptor beta chains listed next were all sequenced from one sample in a study of tumor and adjacent non-tumor tissue in lung cancer. Three rounds of nested PCR, following a modified ARM-PCR protocol, produced the TCRbeta library. TCRdb re-analysed the multiplex PCR reads in MiXCR, keeping a single row per CDR3 protein. The sample lists about 110,000 distinct CDR3 sequences, about 61% occurring once. The template was RNA from unsorted bulk tissue. This non-tumor lung sample came from over 3 cm beyond the tumor edge. Sample: distant non-tumor lung tissue. The receptors stem from a man in his sixties with non-small cell lung cancer.

The chain joins TRBV6-1 to TRBJ2-7, with D maybe TRBD2 (6 bases). Germline V CDR1 and CDR2: MNHNS, SASEGT. This CDR3 spans 11 amino acids. The CDR3 loop reads CTSSIGYEQYF. The CDR3 DNA sequence: TGTACTAGCAGTATCGGGTACGAGCAGTACTTC.

Concerning this clonotype: Just one base apart from a much larger clone, this may be a read error. The chain joins TRBV30 to TRBJ1-6; 7 bases match TRBD1. Germline lookup yields CDR1 GTSNPN and CDR2 SVGIG (reference sequence). This CDR3 has 15 residues. CDR3 residues: CVWTRDSQHSSPLHF. In DNA form, the CDR3 reads TGTGTCTGGACTCGGGACAGTCAGCATAGTTCACCCCTCCACTTT.

In regard to this clonotype: A read error may be the cause here, since a much bigger clone is one base away. The V gene is TRBV5-5, the J gene TRBJ2-1; no definite D call. This CDR3 has 14 amino acids. V gave up 0 bases and J gave up 12 bases, with 16 bases separating them. The V gene's germline CDR1 is SGHKS and CDR2 YYEKEE (reference sequence). CDR3 protein: CASSLAETALGQFF. CDR3 DNA: TGTGCCAGCAGCTTGGCTGAGACCGCCTTAGGGCAGTTCTTC.

This clonotype was seen a few times. This may stem from a read error, because a much larger clone lies one nucleotide away. The chain couples TRBV4-1 to TRBJ2-5, with D maybe TRBD1 (7 bases). Germline V gives CDR1 MGHRA, CDR2 YSYEKL. Trimming removed 0 bases from V and 9 bases from J, with 23 bases in between. This CDR3 contains 17 residues. The CDR3 coding sequence is TGCGCCAGCAGCCAAGAGTTTTTCGGAGGGGGCTCTAGGGCCCAGTACTTC. It translates to CASSQEFFGGGSRAQYF.

This clonotype has a count of ten or more. The gene calls are TRBV20-1 and TRBJ2-1, with unresolved D. The CDR3 runs to 13 residues. CDR1 is DFQATT, CDR2 SNEGSKA, per germline (reference sequence). V was shortened by 3 bases and J by 4 bases, with 10 bases between the two germline ends. The CDR3 sequence is CSASGETYNEQFF. CDR3 in DNA: TGCAGTGCTAGTGGGGAAACATACAATGAGCAGTTCTTC.

Comments on this clonotype: Possible read error: a much larger clone is one base away. The chain is built from TRBV6-1 and TRBJ2-7, with D perhaps TRBD1 or TRBD2 (5 bases each). The germline V gene encodes CDR1 MNHNS and CDR2 SASEGT. The CDR3 consists of 18 residues. Deletions cut 4 bases from V and 2 bases from J, with 24 bases between. CDR3 coding DNA: TGTGCCAGCAGTGGATACATTTGGGGAGCGGACATCACCTACGAGCAGTACTTC. Its protein product is CASSGYIWGADITYEQYF.

This rearrangement joins TRBV6-2 or TRBV6-3 to TRBJ2-2; D unclear. The V end was cut by 11 bases, the J end by 4 bases, with 14 bases between. The germline CDR1 and CDR2 sequences are MNHEY and SVGEGT. The CDR3 runs to 13 residues. The CDR3 protein is CAHTNAGTGELFF. The CDR3 nucleotides are TGTGCCCACACTAACGCCGGCACCGGGGAGCTGTTTTTT.

This clonotype came up a few times. This sequence joins TRBV11-2 and TRBJ2-1; tentative D call: TRBD2 (6 bases). This CDR3 comprises 14 residues. V lost 7 bases to trimming and J lost 9 bases, with 19 bases between them. The germline gives CDR1 SGHAT, CDR2 FQNNGV. The CDR3 nucleotides read TGTGCCAGCATTCAAGCGGGTTCCTGCAGTGAGCAGTTCTTC. This translates into CASIQAGSCSEQFF.

With respect to this clonotype: This may stem from a read error, because a much larger clone lies one nucleotide away. The genes are TRBV5-1 and TRBJ2-2; 9 bases map to TRBD1. Germline-derived CDR1 and CDR2 are SGHRS and YFSETQ. V was clipped by 4 bases and J by 5 bases; unmatched bases: 9. The CDR3 extends over 16 amino acids. This chain's CDR3 is CASSPRSGTGTGELFF. CDR3 sequence (DNA): TGCGCCAGCAGCCCACGTTCCGGGACAGGGACCGGGGAGCTGTTTTTT. The variable domain in full, completed from reference TRBV5-1 and TRBJ2-2, reads KAGVTQTPRYLIKTRGQQVTLSCSPISGHRSVSWYQQTPGQGLQFLFEYFSETQRNKGNFPGRFSGRQFSNSRSEMNVSTLELGDSALYLCASSPRSGTGTGELFFGEGSRLTVL.

A note on this clonotype: A much bigger clone sits one base away, suggesting this may be a read error. The V and J genes are TRBV5-4 and TRBJ2-3; 10 bases align to TRBD2. This CDR3 region has 15 residues. From germline, CDR1 is SGHNT and CDR2 YYREEE (reference sequence). CDR3 region: CANSKAGGPTDTQYF. In nucleotides, the CDR3 is TGTGCCAACAGCAAAGCGGGGGGGCCGACAGATACGCAGTATTTT.

This clonotype occurred many times. The chain has TRBV6-1 and TRBJ2-4; D remains unclear. The germline CDR1 and CDR2 sequences are MNHNS and SASEGT. CDR3 length equals 14 residues. Deletions cut 6 bases from V and 0 bases from J, with 9 bases between. CDR3 amino acids: CASRSTLAKNIQYF. The CDR3 bases are TGTGCCAGCAGAAGTACCCTAGCCAAAAACATTCAGTACTTC.

The V call is TRBV11-2, the J call TRBJ1-6, with D unclear. The CDR3 has 15 residues. Per the germline V gene, CDR1 is SGHAT and CDR2 is FQNNGV. V lost 10 bases, J lost 3 bases, and 16 bases lay in between. The DNA for the CDR3 is TGTGCCACCTCTGGCGGAGACTACTATAATTCACCCCTCCACTTT. Residues: CATSGGDYYNSPLHF.

This clonotype was counted at least ten times. The chain couples TRBV28 to TRBJ2-2; 8 bases agree with TRBD2. Germline V gene data show CDR1 as MDHEN and CDR2 as SYDVKM. The J segment lost 2 bases and the V segment lost 10 bases, leaving 3 bases of the junction unmatched. The CDR3 covers 13 residues. This chain's CDR3 is CATGGANTGELFF. The CDR3 region has the DNA TGTGCCACCGGGGGGGCCAACACCGGGGAGCTGTTTTTT.

Notes on this clonotype: This clone may be a read error of a much larger clone one base away. The chain recombines TRBV5-6 with TRBJ2-3, with 10 bases identical to TRBD2. This CDR3 has 19 residues. CDR1 and CDR2 (germline): SGHDT, YYEEEE. The CDR3 region is CASSWRGSSGGPSTDMQYF. The CDR3 coding sequence is TGTGCCAGCAGCTGGAGGGGGTCTAGCGGGGGCCCGAGCACAGATATGCAGTATTTT.

As to this clonotype: Its ends do not fully match the called genes, so a read error is possible. The gene calls are TRBV4-2 and TRBJ2-3; D is tentatively TRBD1 or TRBD2 (6 bases each). Germline V lookup: CDR1 LGHNA, CDR2 YNFKEQ. This CDR3 region has 17 residues. The CDR3 is CVSSQVRIGGSQDTQYF. The DNA for the CDR3 is TGTGTCAGCAGCCAAGTCCGGATAGGGGGGTCACAAGATACGCAGTATTTT.

Ten or more counts support this clonotype. The chain employs TRBV6-5 and TRBJ1-5, with D maybe TRBD1 (6 bases). The CDR3 is 14 residues long. The germline CDR1 and CDR2 sequences are MNHEY and SVGAGI. V was trimmed by 6 bases and J by 7 bases, leaving 16 bases between them. The DNA of the CDR3 is TGTGCCAGCAGGCCACAGGGATCAGGGCAGCCCCAGCATTTT. Residues: CASRPQGSGQPQHF.

This clonotype was seen at least ten times. This chain uses TRBV24-1 with TRBJ2-1, with D perhaps matching TRBD2 (5 bases). Trimming pared 4 bases from V and 3 bases from J, leaving 12 bases between. CDR3 length equals 15 residues. Germline V gene lookup returns CDR1 KGHDR and CDR2 SFDVKD. CDR3 nucleotides: TGTGCCACCAGTGAACCCAGCGGAGACTACAATGAGCAGTTCTTC. Its translation is CATSEPSGDYNEQFF.

A note on this clonotype: A much larger clone lies a single base off, so this may be a read error. The chain has TRBV28 and TRBJ1-3; D is possibly TRBD1 (6 bases). In germline, CDR1 is MDHEN, CDR2 SYDVKM. Trimming shortened V by 6 bases and J by 4 bases, and 10 bases separated the two germline ends. This CDR3 comprises 13 residues. CDR3 protein: CASRYREGNTIYF. For the CDR3, the DNA is TGTGCCAGCAGATACAGGGAGGGAAACACCATATATTTT.

On this clonotype: This may be a read error, as it is one base from a much larger clone. The chain couples TRBV6-4 to TRBJ2-3; TRBD2 matches at 12 bases. Germline CDR1 MRHNA, CDR2 SNTAGT. There are 15 residues in the CDR3. The CDR3 DNA reads TGTGTCAGCAGTCCGACTAGCGGGAGTCCAGATACGCAGTATTTT. Encoded protein: CVSSPTSGSPDTQYF.

This clonotype was seen a handful of times. The chain uses TRBV7-8 and TRBJ2-5, with no clear D. Trimming stripped 11 bases from V and 5 bases from J, with 21 bases between. From germline, CDR1 is SGHVS and CDR2 FQNEAQ. This CDR3 spans 14 amino acids. The CDR3 sequence is CAPSLAESRETQYF. CDR3 nucleotides: TGTGCCCCTTCACTGGCGGAGAGTCGTGAGACCCAGTACTTC. The entire variable domain, with the rest obtained from reference TRBV7-8 and TRBJ2-5, is as follows: GAGVSQSPRYKVAKRGQDVALRCDPISGHVSLFWYQQALGQGPEFLTYFQNEAQLDKSGLPSDRFFAERPEGSVSTLKIQRTQQEDSAVYLCAPSLAESRETQYFGPGTRLLVL.